A selection of T cell receptor beta chains follows, all from one sample in a study of siplizumab effects on memory and regulatory T cells. Clones were sequenced by immunoSEQ multiplex PCR, and TCRdb holds only the in-frame ones, with some missing. The table has roughly 56,000 clones, over 90% seen once. The sample consisted of CD8+ T cells sorted from blood. The receptors were sampled from a human donor in good health. Both conserved end residues are part of each CDR3. The D gene is left open where the match is weak. Clone size is stated in some rows and not others, as once, few, many or a class when expanded.

J gene,D gene,V gene,clone size,CDR3 protein,CDR3 DNA
TRBJ2-3,TRBD1,TRBV6-1,NA,CASSDGTGTDTQYF,TGTGCCAGCAGTGACGGGACAGGGACAGATACGCAGTATTTT
TRBJ2-3,NA,TRBV15,NA,CATRRDGSTDTQYF,TGTGCCACCAGACGGGACGGTAGCACAGATACGCAGTATTTT
TRBJ2-4,TRBD2,TRBV4-3,medium-sized,CASSQEGSGRATAKNIQYF,TGCGCCAGCAGCCAAGAGGGTAGCGGGAGGGCCACGGCCAAAAACATTCAGTACTTC
TRBJ1-1,TRBD1,TRBV5-1,NA,CASSLEGQGQGEAFF,TGCGCCAGCAGCCTGGAGGGACAGGGGCAGGGGGAGGCTTTCTTT
TRBJ2-7,TRBD1,TRBV4-2,NA,CASSRTQGNPYEQYF,TGTGCCAGCAGCCGAACACAGGGGAATCCCTACGAGCAGTACTTC
TRBJ2-5,TRBD1,TRBV19,once,CASSPPWTGEETQYF,TGTGCCAGTAGTCCTCCCTGGACAGGAGAAGAGACCCAGTACTTC
TRBJ2-1,NA,TRBV5-6,NA,CASSKKTTNNNEQFF,TGTGCCAGCAGCAAAAAAACGACTAACAACAATGAGCAGTTCTTC
TRBJ2-3,TRBD1,TRBV16,NA,CASSHPGQGADTQYF,TGTGCCAGCAGCCACCCAGGACAGGGAGCAGATACGCAGTATTTT
TRBJ2-1,TRBD2,TRBV11-2,NA,CASSFEVAGAGEQFF,TGTGCCAGCAGCTTCGAAGTAGCGGGAGCGGGTGAGCAGTTCTTC
TRBJ2-1,NA,TRBV19,once,CASSMGYNEQFF,TGTGCCAGTAGTATGGGTTACAATGAGCAGTTCTTC
TRBJ2-5,NA,TRBV28,NA,CASGSGAGHPETQYF,TGTGCCAGCGGATCGGGTGCAGGGCATCCAGAGACCCAGTACTTC
TRBJ2-1,NA,TRBV7-9,NA,CASSSPNYNEQFF,TGTGCCAGCAGCTCCCCTAACTACAATGAGCAGTTCTTC
TRBJ2-1,TRBD2,TRBV27,NA,CASSKGLDNEQFF,TGTGCCAGCAGTAAGGGACTAGATAATGAGCAGTTCTTC
TRBJ1-1,NA,TRBV7-3,once,CASSYLQLSNTEAFF,TGTGCCAGCAGCTACCTTCAGTTGTCGAACACTGAAGCTTTCTTT
TRBJ2-3,NA,TRBV5-4,NA,CASSSDRTDTQYF,TGTGCCAGCAGCTCGGACAGAACAGATACGCAGTATTTT
TRBJ2-7,TRBD2,TRBV9,once,CASSVGSSGNYEQYF,TGTGCCAGCAGCGTAGGAAGTAGCGGGAATTACGAGCAGTACTTC
TRBJ2-1,NA,TRBV7-9,NA,CASSFPAEGVTDEQFF,TGTGCCAGCAGCTTTCCCGCGGAGGGAGTTACGGATGAGCAGTTCTTC
TRBJ2-7,NA,TRBV5-1,NA,CASSLGTSRYYEQYF,TGCGCCAGCAGCTTGGGGACTTCCCGGTACTACGAGCAGTACTTC
TRBJ2-1,TRBD2,TRBV10-2,once,CASRDGLAGGEQFF,TGCGCCAGCAGGGACGGACTAGCGGGAGGTGAGCAGTTCTTC
TRBJ2-7,NA,TRBV9,NA,CASSVDPTVTYEQYF,TGTGCCAGCAGCGTAGACCCGACAGTTACCTACGAGCAGTACTTC
TRBJ2-5,NA,TRBV13,NA,CASSLARETQYF,TGTGCCAGCAGCTTAGCTCGGGAGACCCAGTACTTC
TRBJ1-1,NA,TRBV7-9,NA,CASNYVGDPEAFF,TGTGCCAGCAATTATGTGGGGGATCCTGAAGCTTTCTTT
TRBJ1-5,NA,TRBV12-5,NA,CASGLSRAIQPQHF,TGTGCTAGTGGTTTGTCTAGGGCAATTCAGCCCCAGCATTTT
TRBJ2-7,TRBD2,TRBV9,NA,CASSASGTSGYEQYF,TGTGCCAGCAGCGCATCCGGGACTAGCGGATACGAGCAGTACTTC
TRBJ2-7,TRBD1,TRBV9,NA,CASSTGQASSYEQYF,TGTGCCAGCAGCACCGGACAGGCTAGCTCCTACGAGCAGTACTTC
TRBJ1-5,NA,TRBV5-4,NA,CASSLRGVDQPQHF,TGTGCCAGCAGCTTGCGCGGGGTGGATCAGCCCCAGCATTTT
TRBJ2-1,TRBD2,TRBV7-9,NA,CATLASDSRTSGADEQFF,TGTGCCACCCTCGCCTCGGACTCCCGGACTAGTGGGGCCGATGAGCAGTTCTTC
TRBJ1-2,NA,TRBV6-4,NA,CASRGLLCWDYGYTF,TGTGCCAGCAGGGGACTTCTGTGCTGGGACTATGGCTACACCTTC
TRBJ2-7,NA,TRBV28,once,CASSPAGNSYLVEQYF,TGTGCCAGCAGTCCGGCGGGGAATTCCTACCTGGTCGAGCAGTACTTC
TRBJ2-1,NA,TRBV7-6,NA,CASSLRRNNEQFF,TGTGCCAGCAGCTTGAGACGGAACAATGAGCAGTTCTTC
TRBJ1-2,NA,TRBV27,NA,CASSLSENYGYTF,TGTGCCAGCAGTTTATCGGAAAACTATGGCTACACCTTC
TRBJ2-7,NA,TRBV7-9,NA,CASSLAGIYEQYF,TGTGCCAGCAGCTTAGCGGGAATCTACGAGCAGTACTTC
TRBJ2-1,NA,TRBV30,NA,CALNDEQFF,TGTGCCTTAAACGATGAGCAGTTCTTC
TRBJ2-7,TRBD1,TRBV11-3,NA,CASGTAYEQYF,TGTGCCAGCGGGACAGCTTACGAGCAGTACTTC
TRBJ1-4,TRBD1,TRBV6-6,NA,CASSPRGDRAEKLFF,TGTGCCAGCAGTCCCCGAGGTGACAGGGCTGAAAAACTGTTTTTT
TRBJ2-3,NA,TRBV28,once,CASSFGDWGSGSSTDTQYF,TGTGCCAGCAGTTTTGGGGACTGGGGGAGCGGATCTAGCACAGATACGCAGTATTTT